A single sample gave rise to the 27 T cell receptor beta chains below, sequenced in a study of patients and donors after allogeneic stem cell transplantation (dated by TCRdb to 2019 to 2021). The receptor library was made with RT-PCR. The data were produced on a NextSeq 550. TCRdb handled the public reads itself, with Q25 trimming in fastp and clone calling in MiXCR, and kept productive beta chains. CDR3 protein duplicates are merged, each entry listing the most common genes and DNA. The sample profile shows approximately 210,000 distinct CDR3 sequences; around two fifths of them were found once. In total, the top ten clones hold less than 40% of the sample. The specimen was blood, either unsorted or a sorted T cell fraction (not recorded which). Receptor source: a human donor who was either an allogeneic HSCT recipient or a stem cell or donor lymphocyte infusion donor (not recorded which). It is not recorded whose cells these are; they may come from a transplant donor.

This CDR3 reads CAWRDNTEAFF. CDR3 DNA: TGTGCCTGGAGGGATAACACTGAAGCTTTCTTT. The chain carries TRBV30 and TRBJ1-1; D is ambiguous. The CDR3 runs to 11 residues. The germline V gene has CDR1 GTSNPN and CDR2 SVGIG (reference sequence). The V and J ends lost 3 bases and 2 bases respectively, with 4 bases between them. Looking up the rest from reference TRBV30 and TRBJ1-1 gives the full variable domain: SQTIHQWPATLVQPVGSPLSLECTVEGTSNPNLYWYRQAAGRGLQLLFYSVGIGQISSEVPQNLSASRPQDRQFILSSKKLLLSDSGFYLCAWRDNTEAFFGQGTRLTVV.

This chain connects TRBV27 to TRBJ2-7, with D perhaps matching TRBD1 (5 bases). Germline loops: CDR1 MNHEY, CDR2 SMNVEV (reference sequence). This CDR3 region has 14 residues. Trimming left V 6 bases short and J 3 bases short, with 15 bases between. DNA of the CDR3: TGTGCCAGCAGCGCCCAGGGTATCGTCTACGAGCAGTACTTC. Encoded protein: CASSAQGIVYEQYF.

The genes are TRBV12-3 or TRBV12-4 and TRBJ1-5; 7 positions match TRBD1. With 4 bases clipped from V and 4 bases from J, the junction kept 7 bases outside the gene matches. The CDR3 is 15 amino acids. Written as DNA, the CDR3 is TGTGCCAGCAGTTCCAGACAGGGTTATAATCAGCCCCAGCATTTT. As protein: CASSSRQGYNQPQHF.

V and J are TRBV5-1 and TRBJ1-2; no definite D call. Germline assignment: CDR1 SGHRS and CDR2 YFSETQ. Deletions cut 0 bases from V and 4 bases from J, with 10 bases between. This CDR3 is built from 14 residues. CDR3 DNA sequence: TGCGCCAGCAGCTTGGCTGGCTTAAGCTATGGCTACACCTTC. This encodes CASSLAGLSYGYTF. The whole variable domain, remainder taken from reference TRBV5-1 and TRBJ1-2, is KAGVTQTPRYLIKTRGQQVTLSCSPISGHRSVSWYQQTPGQGLQFLFEYFSETQRNKGNFPGRFSGRQFSNSRSEMNVSTLELGDSALYLCASSLAGLSYGYTFGSGTRLTVV.

The chain recombines TRBV19 with TRBJ1-4, with a possible D match to TRBD1 (5 bases). Germline CDR1 LNHDA, CDR2 SQIVND (reference sequence). V dropped 5 bases and J dropped 6 bases, with 13 bases sitting between them. The CDR3 is 14 residues long. The CDR3 coding sequence is TGTGCCAGTAGTCCAAGGGACGGTGATGAAAAACTGTTTTTT. It specifies CASSPRDGDEKLFF.

The chain is built from TRBV4-3 and TRBJ2-7, with 8 bases identical to TRBD1. The CDR3 totals 15 residues. The V and J ends lost 2 bases and 3 bases, in that order; junction bases with no gene match: 6. Germline V gene sequence: CDR1 LGHNA, CDR2 YSLEER. The CDR3 spells CASSQSRGPVYEQYF. For the CDR3, the DNA is TGCGCCAGCAGCCAAAGCAGGGGGCCCGTCTACGAGCAGTACTTC.

V usage is TRBV7-9 and J usage is TRBJ1-4, with D possibly TRBD1 on 6 matching bases. The CDR3 sequence is 14 residues long. CDR1 SEHNR and CDR2 FQNEAQ come from the germline V gene (reference sequence). Trimming removed 7 bases from V and 8 bases from J, with 17 bases in between. This CDR3 is CASTQTGNHEKLFF. The CDR3 DNA reads as TGTGCCAGCACCCAAACAGGGAACCACGAAAAACTGTTTTTT.

The chain combines TRBV4-3 with TRBJ1-4, with 7 bases fitting TRBD1. Germline lookup yields CDR1 LGHNA and CDR2 YSLEER. There are 16 residues in the CDR3. Trimming at V came to 0 bases and at J to 7 bases, leaving 8 bases not matched to a gene. The DNA of the CDR3 is TGCGCCAGCAGCCAAGATTTCCAGGGGGATGGTGAAAAACTGTTTTTT. Translated, it gives CASSQDFQGDGEKLFF.

The CDR3, as DNA: TGTGCCAGCAGCCAGGGTTATTCCCCTCCTGAAGCTTTCTTT. Translating gives CASSQGYSPPEAFF. The chain links TRBV5-6 to TRBJ1-1; D perhaps matches TRBD1 (5 bases). Germline V CDR1 and CDR2: SGHDT, YYEEEE. The CDR3 is 14 amino acids. The germline V and J ends were trimmed by 4 bases and 6 bases, with 16 bases remaining between them.

A few counts support this clonotype. The genes are TRBV6-6 and TRBJ1-1, with D hard to call. The germline gives CDR1 MNHNY, CDR2 SVGAGI (reference sequence). Trimming took off 8 bases at V and 8 bases at J, with 12 bases between the two ends. CDR3 size: 11 residues. The DNA of the CDR3 is TGTGCCAGCCTGTCGGGAGAGGAAGCTTTCTTT. Translating it yields CASLSGEEAFF.

The V gene is TRBV15, the J gene TRBJ2-7; 9 bases align to TRBD2. The CDR3 loop spans 16 amino acids. The V segment lost 5 bases and the J segment 5 bases; nucleotides outside the gene matches: 13. The V gene's germline CDR1 is LNHNV and CDR2 YYDKDF (reference sequence). As DNA, the CDR3 is TGTGCCACCAGCTATACTATGAGTAGCGGGAGCGACGAGCAGTACTTC. It specifies CATSYTMSSGSDEQYF. Complete variable domain (other parts from reference TRBV15 and TRBJ2-7): DAMVIQNPRYQVTQFGKPVTLSCSQTLNHNVMYWYQQKSSQAPKLLFHYYDKDFNNEADTPDNFQSRRPNTSFCFLDIRSPGLGDTAMYLCATSYTMSSGSDEQYFGPGTRLTVT.

The chain uses TRBV2 and TRBJ1-5, with D uncertain. Germline V gene sequence: CDR1 SNHLY, CDR2 FYNNEI. Trimming cost V 4 bases and J 0 bases, with 7 bases left between them. This CDR3 has 14 amino acids. The CDR3 region is CASSAEYSNQPQHF. DNA of the CDR3: TGTGCCAGCAGTGCTGAGTATAGCAATCAGCCCCAGCATTTT. The full variable domain, in which reference TRBV2 and TRBJ1-5 provide the parts outside the CDR3, is EPEVTQTPSHQVTQMGQEVILRCVPISNHLYFYWYRQILGQKVEFLVSFYNNEISEKSEIFDDQFSVERPDGSNFTLKIRSTKLEDSAMYFCASSAEYSNQPQHFGDGTRLSIL.

V is TRBV12-3 or TRBV12-4 and J is TRBJ2-4; TRBD2 is a possible D gene (5 bases). Trimming stripped 4 bases from V and 8 bases from J, with 24 bases between. The CDR3 length is 17 residues. The CDR3 nucleotides read TGTGCCAGCAGTTCCACTCTAGCATCACCCCATGTGGACATTCAGTACTTC. Translated: CASSSTLASPHVDIQYF.

This clonotype turned up a few times. The rearrangement joins TRBV12-3 or TRBV12-4 to TRBJ2-5; D ambiguous. This CDR3 comprises 12 residues. The V end was cut by 10 bases, the J end by 5 bases, with 14 bases between. CDR3 sequence reads: CATSEIRETQYF. The CDR3 nucleotides are TGTGCCACTAGTGAGATACGGGAGACCCAGTACTTC.

The gene calls are TRBV29-1 and TRBJ1-2, with no clear D. CDR1 and CDR2 from the germline V gene are SQVTM and ANQGSEA. This CDR3 is built from 10 residues. The germline V and J ends were trimmed by 3 bases and 6 bases, with 5 bases remaining between them. CDR3 protein: CSVDGHGYTF. The CDR3 DNA is TGCAGCGTTGACGGCCATGGCTACACCTTC.

The chain links TRBV4-2 to TRBJ1-3; 7 bases fit TRBD1. The ends lost 1 base at V and 2 bases at J; junction bases unmatched: 2. This CDR3 comprises 15 residues. Germline V gene lookup returns CDR1 LGHNA and CDR2 YNFKEQ. The chain's CDR3 is CASSQGQGAGNTIYF. The CDR3 bases are TGTGCCAGCAGCCAAGGGCAGGGGGCTGGAAACACCATATATTTT.

V and J are TRBV5-5 and TRBJ1-3; D not certain. This CDR3 is 12 amino acids long. V was clipped by 7 bases and J by 5 bases, with 10 bases between them. CDR1 SGHKS and CDR2 YYEKEE come from the germline V gene (reference sequence). CDR3 sequence: CASCPTRNTIYF. The CDR3 DNA is TGTGCCAGCTGCCCGACACGAAACACCATATATTTT.

The chain couples TRBV6-6 to TRBJ1-4; a possible D gene is TRBD1 (6 bases). The V gene's germline CDR1 is MNHNY and CDR2 SVGAGI (reference sequence). V was shortened by 10 bases and J by 7 bases, with 13 bases between the two germline ends. The CDR3 totals 12 residues. In nucleotides, the CDR3 is TGTGCCATCAGGGGTACAGCTGAAAAACTGTTTTTT. Its protein is CAIRGTAEKLFF.

J is TRBJ1-3 and V is TRBV7-9, with 7 positions matching TRBD1. V dropped 1 base and J dropped 2; count of bases not matched to a gene: 2. The CDR3 runs to 15 residues. CDR1 and CDR2 (germline): SEHNR, FQNEAQ (reference sequence). The CDR3 here is CASSLEGAAGNTIYF. The DNA of the CDR3 is TGTGCCAGCAGCTTAGAGGGGGCCGCTGGAAACACCATATATTTT.

Many counts were recorded for this clonotype. V usage is TRBV10-3 and J usage is TRBJ2-1, with 10 positions matching TRBD2. This CDR3 is 15 amino acids long. V lost 3 bases to trimming and J lost 7 bases; unmatched junction nucleotides: 6. Germline assignment: CDR1 ENHRY and CDR2 SYGVKD. The CDR3, as DNA: TGTGCCATCAGTGATGTAGCGGGAGGAGTTAATGAGCAGTTCTTC. Translation gives CAISDVAGGVNEQFF.

V is TRBV4-1 and J is TRBJ2-1, with 9 bases fitting TRBD2. Germline CDR1 MGHRA, CDR2 YSYEKL. V was pared by 2 bases and J by 8 bases, with 19 bases of the junction left unmatched. The CDR3 is 19 residues long. The CDR3, as DNA: TGCGCCAGCAGCCAACCGCCCCCTATTCAGAGCGGGAGGATGGATGAGCAGTTCTTC. This gives the protein CASSQPPPIQSGRMDEQFF.

The V call is TRBV7-9, the J call TRBJ2-1; 9 bases agree with TRBD2. Trimming at V came to 1 base and at J to 5 bases, leaving 3 bases not matched to a gene. Germline CDR1 reads SEHNR; CDR2 reads FQNEAQ (reference sequence). The CDR3 extends over 15 amino acids. CDR3 in amino acids: CASSLVSGRNNEQFF. CDR3 coding DNA: TGTGCCAGCAGCTTAGTCAGCGGGAGGAACAATGAGCAGTTCTTC.

The rearrangement uses TRBV24-1 and TRBJ2-3; 9 bases agree with TRBD2. This CDR3 comprises 15 residues. CDR1 and CDR2 (germline): KGHDR, SFDVKD. Unmatched junction bases numbered 4, after V lost 3 bases and J lost 4 bases. Written as DNA, the CDR3 is TGTGCCACCAGTGATCGGGCGGGAGGGCCAGATACGCAGTATTTT. This translates into CATSDRAGGPDTQYF.

This clonotype was seen only a few times. The rearrangement joins TRBV20-1 to TRBJ1-2, with TRBD1 matching over 7 bases. CDR3 length: 15 residues. In germline, CDR1 is DFQATT, CDR2 SNEGSKA (reference sequence). Germline trimming cut 5 bases from V and 2 bases from J; bases unmatched to any gene: 11. The CDR3 is CSARDSKIRNYGYTF. The CDR3 DNA is TGCAGTGCTCGGGACAGTAAAATTCGGAACTATGGCTACACCTTC.

This clonotype was counted ten times or more. The J gene is TRBJ1-2, the V gene TRBV12-3 or TRBV12-4, with D uncertain. Trimming cost V 1 base and J 7 bases, with 13 bases left between them. This CDR3 comprises 14 residues. The CDR3 DNA reads as TGTGCCAGCAGTTTAGGGACCTCCAGCACTGGCTACACCTTC. The encoded protein is CASSLGTSSTGYTF.

This clonotype was seen only a few times. V is TRBV2 and J is TRBJ2-5; TRBD1 agrees at 7 bases. CDR1 and CDR2 (germline): SNHLY, FYNNEI. J gave up 1 base and V 6 bases, and 11 bases lay outside the gene matches. CDR3 length equals 16 residues. DNA of the CDR3: TGTGCCAGCAGCGCTCCTGACAGGGACAGCCAAGAGACCCAGTACTTC. Translating gives CASSAPDRDSQETQYF.

The chain couples TRBV16 to TRBJ1-2, with unresolved D. The V and J ends lost 1 base and 0 bases respectively, with 12 bases between them. The V gene's germline CDR1 is KGHSY and CDR2 FQNENV. The CDR3 length is 16 residues. The CDR3 region is CASSQWTTQTNYGYTF. The CDR3 region has the DNA TGTGCCAGCAGCCAATGGACTACACAGACTAACTATGGCTACACCTTC.